These 18 T cell receptor beta chains originate from one sample sequenced in a study of T cell responses to AZD1222 COVID-19 vaccine (dated by TCRdb to the early 2020s). The library was generated by the immunoSEQ multiplex PCR assay. This is the immuneACCESS table as TCRdb keeps it, with only in-frame sequences that have V and J called. A part of the clones is gone; compared with another copy, unresolved V genes explain less than half, and the rest is unexplained. The sample table holds 150,000 or so clones, of which approximately 90% were seen once. Approximately 1.5% of the sample is in the top ten clones. The time point label, read with the paper, signifies: baseline before first vaccination. Specimen: peripheral blood, collected on day 0 of AZD1222 vaccination. These receptor sequences come from an adult in good health.

This clone was observed a few times. The genes are TRBV28 and TRBJ1-6, with a possible D match to TRBD1 (5 bases). The V end was cut by 8 bases, the J end by 12 bases, with 20 bases between. CDR3 length equals 14 residues. Germline V gene lookup returns CDR1 MDHEN and CDR2 SYDVKM. The CDR3 reads CASFLKGPGGPLHF. Here the CDR3 DNA reads TGTGCCAGCTTTCTAAAGGGTCCTGGGGGACCCCTCCACTTT.

This chain links TRBV7-8 with TRBJ2-5; either TRBD1 or TRBD2 may fit D (5 bases each). Per the germline V gene, CDR1 is SGHVS and CDR2 is FQNEAQ. There are 13 residues in the CDR3. Trimming pared 5 bases from V and 5 bases from J, leaving 12 bases between. The CDR3 loop is CASSGGPDETQYF. CDR3 DNA: TGTGCCAGCAGCGGGGGACCTGATGAGACCCAGTACTTC.

The genes are TRBV9 and TRBJ2-1; no reliable D call. Germline values: CDR1 SGDLS, CDR2 YYNGEE. Trimming pared 2 bases from V and 7 bases from J, leaving 7 bases between. There are 12 residues in the CDR3. Here the CDR3 reads CASSVKENEQFF. DNA of the CDR3: TGTGCCAGCAGCGTTAAGGAAAATGAGCAGTTCTTC.

This rearrangement joins TRBV4-3 to TRBJ1-2; no clear D. The CDR3 sequence is 15 residues long. Germline V CDR1 and CDR2: LGHNA, YSLEER. Trimming shortened V by 0 bases and J by 4 bases, and 12 bases separated the two germline ends. The CDR3 is CASSQERAARYGYTF. DNA for the CDR3: TGCGCCAGCAGCCAAGAGAGGGCTGCTCGCTATGGCTACACCTTC.

The gene calls are TRBV7-3 and TRBJ2-1; D remains unclear. Deletions cut 2 bases from V and 4 bases from J, with 15 bases between. Germline CDR1 and CDR2: SGHTA and FQGTGA. The CDR3 has 16 residues. The DNA for the CDR3 is TGTGCCAGCAGCTTAGGTGGGGTTACGCCTTACAATGAGCAGTTCTTC. Its protein is CASSLGGVTPYNEQFF.

V is TRBV2 and J is TRBJ1-3; no clear D gene. The CDR3 spans 12 residues. Germline CDR1 and CDR2: SNHLY and FYNNEI. The V and J ends lost 10 bases and 2 bases respectively, with 9 bases between them. The CDR3 sequence: CATGFTGNTIYF. In DNA, the CDR3 is TGTGCCACGGGTTTCACTGGAAACACCATATATTTT.

The CDR3 region has the DNA TGTGCCAGCTCACCACCTTGGACAGGCCATGACACAGATACGCAGTATTTT. This translates into CASSPPWTGHDTDTQYF. The genes are TRBV18 and TRBJ2-3; 7 bases fit TRBD1. The V and J ends lost 0 bases and 2 bases, in that order; junction bases with no gene match: 8. CDR1 is KGHSH and CDR2 is LQKENI in the germline V gene. This CDR3 is built from 17 residues.

This clone was seen only a few times. The rearrangement links TRBV4-2 to TRBJ1-5; perhaps TRBD1 as D (5 bases). Germline V gene data show CDR1 as LGHNA and CDR2 as YNFKEQ. Trimming removed 0 bases at V and 5 bases at J, with 11 bases between. This CDR3 spans 15 amino acids. The CDR3 region is CASSQELTEDQPQHF. CDR3 DNA sequence: TGTGCCAGCAGCCAAGAGCTGACAGAGGATCAGCCCCAGCATTTT.

This rearrangement joins TRBV9 to TRBJ1-5, with D perhaps matching TRBD1 (6 bases). Germline CDR1 is SGDLS and CDR2 is YYNGEE. This CDR3 spans 14 amino acids. Deletions cut 2 bases from V and 3 bases from J, with 9 bases between. Here the CDR3 reads CASSVGADNQPQHF. The CDR3 DNA sequence: TGTGCCAGCAGCGTGGGGGCCGACAATCAGCCCCAGCATTTT. The whole variable domain, remainder taken from reference TRBV9 and TRBJ1-5, is DSGVTQTPKHLITATGQRVTLRCSPRSGDLSVYWYQQSLDQGLQFLIQYYNGEERAKGNILERFSAQQFPDLHSELNLSSLELGDSALYFCASSVGADNQPQHFGDGTRLSIL.

The J gene is TRBJ1-1, the V gene TRBV12-3 or TRBV12-4; tentatively, D is TRBD1 (5 bases). This CDR3 is 13 amino acids long. Trimming stripped 9 bases from V and 1 base from J, with 12 bases between. CDR3 in amino acids: CASSSRENTEAFF. CDR3 nucleotide sequence: TGTGCCAGTTCTTCCAGGGAGAACACTGAAGCTTTCTTT.

This chain links TRBV6-5 with TRBJ2-7; TRBD1 is a possible D gene (6 bases). Germline CDR1 and CDR2: MNHEY and SVGAGI. V gave up 6 bases and J gave up 2 bases, with 14 bases separating them. The CDR3 contains 14 residues. CDR3 amino acids: CASREFQGPYEQYF. The CDR3, as DNA: TGTGCCAGCAGAGAGTTCCAGGGGCCCTACGAGCAGTACTTC.

This chain uses TRBV4-2 with TRBJ1-4; D is undetermined. CDR1 LGHNA and CDR2 YNFKEQ come from the germline V gene. This CDR3 is built from 19 residues. The ends were cut back, 1 base at V and 0 bases at J, with 18 bases in the middle. As DNA, the CDR3 is TGTGCCAGCAGCCAAGGGGAAACGGGGTATATGGCAACTAATGAAAAACTGTTTTTT. It is translated as CASSQGETGYMATNEKLFF.

This chain joins TRBV4-1 and TRBJ2-5; D is unclear. Deletions cut 4 bases from V and 5 bases from J, with 14 bases between. From germline, CDR1 is MGHRA and CDR2 YSYEKL. This CDR3 has 14 residues. The chain's CDR3 is CASSRVFLGETQYF. CDR3 sequence (DNA): TGCGCCAGCAGCCGTGTTTTTCTGGGGGAGACCCAGTACTTC.

The chain uses TRBV5-1 and TRBJ1-2; possible D gene TRBD1, 6 bases. Looked up from germline, CDR1 is SGHRS and CDR2 is YFSETQ. V shed 0 bases and J shed 2 bases, with 11 bases lying between them. The CDR3 contains 15 residues. The CDR3 here is CASSLVVGANYGYTF. The CDR3 DNA sequence: TGCGCCAGCAGCTTGGTAGTGGGGGCGAACTATGGCTACACCTTC.

Ten or more counts support this clone. The genes are TRBV12-2 and TRBJ2-1; the table calls TRBD2, which could not be checked here. TRBV12-2 is a recognized pseudogene. This CDR3 contains 17 residues. CDR3 DNA sequence: TGTGCAAGTCGCTTAGCTCAGCGGGGGAAATACTACAATGAGCAGTTCTTC. As protein: CASRLAQRGKYYNEQFF.

This clone was seen a single time. This chain links TRBV5-1 with TRBJ1-2; 12 nucleotides align to TRBD1. CDR3 length: 15 amino acids. Losses at the gene ends were 0 bases for V and 8 bases for J; bases not matched to a gene: 5. Germline lookup yields CDR1 SGHRS and CDR2 YFSETQ. In DNA form, the CDR3 reads TGCGCCAGCAGCTTGGATGGGACAGGGGGCGAAGGCTACACCTTC. Its translation is CASSLDGTGGEGYTF.

The table lists this clone with a count of one. This sequence joins TRBV18 and TRBJ2-7; 8 bases are shared with TRBD1. The CDR3 is made up of 14 amino acids. J gave up 5 bases and V 0 bases, and 3 bases lay outside the gene matches. Germline V gene lookup returns CDR1 KGHSH and CDR2 LQKENI. This CDR3 reads CASSPPTGVDEQYF. The CDR3 DNA reads as TGTGCCAGCTCACCACCGACAGGGGTCGACGAGCAGTACTTC.

This chain links TRBV4-2 with TRBJ1-4, with D uncertain. The ends were cut back, 4 bases at V and 0 bases at J, with 15 bases in the middle. Germline CDR1 reads LGHNA; CDR2 reads YNFKEQ. The CDR3 consists of 17 residues. CDR3 DNA sequence: TGTGCCAGCAGCCCCGCTAGTCGTGGCTCAACTAATGAAAAACTGTTTTTT. It specifies CASSPASRGSTNEKLFF.